This T cell receptor (beta chain) was captured by sequencing in a study of blood T cell repertoires in COVID-19 (dated by TCRdb to the early 2020s). Background for the entire study: The collaborator samples originated in the United States, Italy and Spain and spanned the acute and convalescent phases of COVID-19. Samples were obtained from the ongoing ImmuneRACE study (first 160 participants) and from approximately 1,200 subjects provided by 6 global collaborators. The repertoires were released in a freely available public database meant as a resource for research on the immune response to SARS-CoV-2. The material from the prospective study consisted of cDNA or gDNA derived from T cells, B-cell-depleted T cells, or PBMCs. Where available, HLA class I and class II types were obtained from metadata supplied by the sample provider rather than from assay-based typing. Deeply sampled blood TCRbeta repertoires from subjects exposed to, actively infected with, or recovered from COVID-19 were included in the dataset. The sample metadata nearly always contained a de-identified subject ID, COVID-19 status, age in years and sex.

Collaborating institutions collected whole blood in K2EDTA tubes following their own protocols. For TCRbeta analysis, collaborators shipped samples as frozen whole blood, isolated PBMCs, or DNA extracted from either of those sample types. The germline V gene (reference sequence) sets CDR1 to SEHNR and CDR2 to FQNEAQ. Trimming leaves V shorter by 5 bases and J shorter by 9 bases, with the junction holding 10 bases beyond the gene matches. Including cysteine and phenylalanine, the CDR3 has 15 amino acids. The only DNA kept is the CDR3, 45 bases in frame from the first base. To note about this clone: No antigen is known for it. Base qualities are not provided; no much larger clone lies one nucleotide away.

On the study overall, not on this receptor specifically: The quantity of clinical and demographic metadata differed by source and by participant and was supplied without curation.

TCRbeta CDR3 regions were amplified from genomic DNA using the immunoSEQ Assay, a bias-controlled multiplex PCR. Under the source paper's analysis protocol: The number of nucleated cells in each sample was estimated from the amplification of reference gene primers within the assay. Sequence reads were collapsed and filtered to measure the absolute abundance of every unique TCRbeta CDR3 rearrangement. Productive Simpson clonality was computed per sample as the square root of Simpson's diversity index over productive rearrangements. Sourced from immuneACCESS, this table was stored by TCRdb with only in-frame sequences that have V and J called. A share of the clones is absent; for the studies checked, an unresolved V gene accounts for under half, and the remainder has no known explanation. The V and J calls and the clone size are those of that table, but D and trimming were determined from the DNA. Here the sample has approximately 170,000 clones; about 86% occur a single time. Approximately 18% of the sample belongs to the ten largest clones.

The specimen was peripheral blood. The chain was built from TRBV7-9 and TRBJ2-1, with 10 central nucleotides matching TRBD2. This sequence was found in an elderly woman with acute or convalescent COVID-19. The CDR3 amino acid sequence is: CASSRPSGSGGEQFF. The nucleotides read TGTGCCAGCAGCCGACCTAGCGGGAGTGGCGGTGAGCAGTTCTTC.